The sequence of this T cell receptor (beta chain) was determined in a study of human T cells and chemical hapten exposure. Study-wide results and limits: No shift was seen in TCRs above 1 in 1000 frequency with DPC sensitization.

Per the authors' pipeline: The number of TCRs in each sample had a median of approximately 93,000 and spanned roughly 23,224 to 700,000. MiXCR, run by TCRdb on the RACE reads, gives a single entry per CDR3 protein. The V and J calls and clone size are TCRdb's, not the authors'. The table has about 130,000 distinct CDR3 sequences, around 8.3% seen once. CDR1 SEHNR and CDR2 FQNEAQ come from the germline V gene (reference sequence). Germline trimming cut 2 bases from V and 4 bases from J; bases unmatched to any gene: 7. The CDR3 is made up of 17 amino acids. This clonotype appeared many times. Its cognate antigen is unknown. Time point indicated: healthy volunteer bleed at 2 weeks. Total RNA was isolated from unfractionated whole blood.

This TCR was sampled from a male donor in good health. Some clones in this sample may be carry-over from other donors' samples. Input material: whole blood. The chain carries TRBV7-9 and TRBJ2-1; 11 bases agree with TRBD2. The CDR3 DNA follows: TGTGCCAGCAGCTTATCCCCTCTAGCGGGAGGTTACAATGAGCAGTTCTTC. The encoded protein is CASSLSPLAGGYNEQFF.